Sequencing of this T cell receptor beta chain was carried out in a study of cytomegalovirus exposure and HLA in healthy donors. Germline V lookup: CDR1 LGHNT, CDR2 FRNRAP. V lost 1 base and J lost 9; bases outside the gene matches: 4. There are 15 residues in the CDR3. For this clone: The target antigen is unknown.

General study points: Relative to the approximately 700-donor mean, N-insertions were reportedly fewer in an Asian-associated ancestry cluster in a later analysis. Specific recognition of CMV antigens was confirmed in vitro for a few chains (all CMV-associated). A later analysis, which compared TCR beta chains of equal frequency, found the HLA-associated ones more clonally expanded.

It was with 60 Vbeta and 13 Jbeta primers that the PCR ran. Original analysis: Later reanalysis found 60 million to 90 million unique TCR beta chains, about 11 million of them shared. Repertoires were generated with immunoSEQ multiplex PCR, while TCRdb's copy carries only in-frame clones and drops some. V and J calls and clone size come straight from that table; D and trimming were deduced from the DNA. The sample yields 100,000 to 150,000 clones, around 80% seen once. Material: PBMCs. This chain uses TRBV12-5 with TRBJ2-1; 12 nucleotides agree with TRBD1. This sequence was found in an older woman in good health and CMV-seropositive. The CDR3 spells CASGLAGTGGGEQFF. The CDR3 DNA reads TGTGCTAGTGGTTTGGCCGGGACAGGGGGCGGTGAGCAGTTCTTC.